The 22 T cell receptor beta chains below all came from one sample that was sequenced in a study of T cells in Graves' hyperthyroidism and ophthalmopathy. Amplification of TCR beta CDR3 regions was performed using RNA transcripts as template. HTBI primers were employed in a first-round RT-PCR of the TCR CDR3. In TCRdb, the multiplex PCR reads were re-called with MiXCR into one record per CDR3 protein. Of a few hundred thousand distinct CDR3 sequences in the sample, about 45% were seen once. Sequencing used peripheral blood or thyroid tissue (not recorded which). The origin of the receptors is a woman under 30 with Graves' hyperthyroidism.

The table lists this clonotype with many counts. V usage is TRBV6-1 and J usage is TRBJ2-7; 7 bases map to TRBD2. Germline V gene lookup returns CDR1 MNHNS and CDR2 SASEGT. The length of the CDR3 is 16 residues. V lost 6 bases and J lost 4; bases outside the gene matches: 15. The CDR3 sequence: CASSRYTSDPSYEQYF. For the CDR3, the DNA is TGTGCCAGCAGCCGCTACACTAGCGATCCGTCTTACGAGCAGTACTTC.

In regard to this clonotype: The limits of the CDR3 on the DNA are not certain, so only TCRdb's listed CDR3 is given. The rearrangement joins TRBV7-9 to TRBJ2-6; the table's D call TRBD1 went unverified against the DNA. Per germline, CDR1 SEHNR and CDR2 FQNEAQ (reference sequence). The CDR3 is 15 residues long, counting both termini. CDR3 region: CASSLVGQGTLPEAF.

This clonotype was seen a handful of times. The genes are TRBV2 and TRBJ1-5; D may be TRBD1 (6 bases). Germline V gene sequence: CDR1 SNHLY, CDR2 FYNNEI. Trimming removed 5 bases from V and 4 bases from J, with 15 bases in between. The CDR3 length is 15 residues. The CDR3 region is CASSSTGTRNQPQHF. The DNA for the CDR3 is TGTGCCAGCAGTTCCACCGGGACACGAAATCAGCCCCAGCATTTT.

This chain connects TRBV29-1 to TRBJ1-1; D is perhaps TRBD1 (6 bases). Germline lookup yields CDR1 SQVTM and CDR2 ANQGSEA. The CDR3 is 15 residues long. V was clipped by 5 bases and J by 5 bases, with 21 bases between them. CDR3: CSVSTGGARFTEAFF. CDR3 DNA sequence: TGCAGCGTTTCCACTGGGGGGGCGCGATTTACTGAAGCTTTCTTT.

V gene TRBV6-6 combines with J gene TRBJ1-5; possible D gene TRBD1, 6 bases. This CDR3 is built from 14 residues. V was clipped by 5 bases and J by 14 bases, with 22 bases between them. In germline, CDR1 is MNHNY, CDR2 SVGAGI (reference sequence). CDR3: CASSAERGGAYEHF. The DNA of the CDR3 is TGTGCCAGCAGTGCCGAACGAGGGGGGGCCTACGAGCATTTT.

This clonotype was seen only a few times. V and J are TRBV12-3 or TRBV12-4 and TRBJ2-7; D not certain. The CDR3 extends over 14 amino acids. The ends were cut back, 4 bases at V and 4 bases at J, with 14 bases in the middle. The DNA of the CDR3 is TGTGCCAGCAGTTCCGGACCTTGGGTTTACGAGCAGTACTTC. Its protein product is CASSSGPWVYEQYF.

The chain couples TRBV5-1 to TRBJ2-7; the D gene is possibly TRBD2 (5 bases). Deletions cut 2 bases from V and 0 bases from J, with 12 bases between. Germline assignment: CDR1 SGHRS and CDR2 YFSETQ. The CDR3 runs to 15 residues. CDR3 sequence (DNA): TGCGCCAGCAGCTTCCGTGATGGGAGCTCCTACGAGCAGTACTTC. Its translation is CASSFRDGSSYEQYF.

This clonotype came up many times. In DNA, the CDR3 is TGTGCCACCAGTGATCGCACAGATACGCAGTATTTT. This encodes CATSDRTDTQYF. The chain links TRBV24-1 to TRBJ2-3; D not resolved. CDR3 length equals 12 residues. The ends were cut back, 3 bases at V and 1 base at J, with 1 base in the middle. Per the germline V gene, CDR1 is KGHDR and CDR2 is SFDVKD.

The gene calls are TRBV29-1 and TRBJ1-1; TRBD1 agrees at 8 bases. Trimming cost V 7 bases and J 4 bases; bases outside gene matches: 5. The germline V gene has CDR1 SQVTM and CDR2 ANQGSEA. The CDR3 consists of 12 residues. The CDR3 bases are TGCAGCGCTAGACAGGGGCTCACTGAAGCTTTCTTT. Its translation is CSARQGLTEAFF.

Only a few counts were recorded for this clonotype. V usage is TRBV7-9 and J usage is TRBJ2-5; D gene ambiguous. The better agreement between TRBJ2-1 and the DNA end casts doubt on the J call. This CDR3 spans 11 amino acids. From germline, CDR1 is SEHNR and CDR2 FQNEAQ (reference sequence). This chain's CDR3 is CASPGGHEQFF. The CDR3 DNA follows: TGTGCCAGCCCCGGCGGTCATGAGCAGTTCTTC.

This clonotype was seen only a few times. The chain recombines TRBV13 with TRBJ2-7; D uncertain. Trimming shortened V by 4 bases and J by 2 bases, and 24 bases separated the two germline ends. CDR1 PRHDT and CDR2 FYEKMQ come from the germline V gene (reference sequence). The CDR3 consists of 18 residues. CDR3 loop: CASSSPRKFQGWPYEQYF. In DNA, the CDR3 is TGTGCCAGCAGCTCCCCAAGGAAATTCCAAGGGTGGCCCTACGAGCAGTACTTC.

The rearrangement links TRBV30 to TRBJ2-2; 7 nucleotides agree with TRBD2. The V and J ends lost 1 base and 7 bases, in that order; junction bases with no gene match: 15. This CDR3 spans 17 amino acids. Germline values: CDR1 GTSNPN, CDR2 SVGIG (reference sequence). CDR3 sequence: CAWSAGLADVWVGELFF. CDR3 DNA sequence: TGTGCCTGGAGTGCGGGGCTAGCGGACGTTTGGGTCGGGGAGCTGTTTTTT.

J is TRBJ1-5 and V is TRBV27; D is uncertain. Germline assignment: CDR1 MNHEY and CDR2 SMNVEV (reference sequence). This CDR3 is 12 amino acids long. V dropped 6 bases and J dropped 2 bases, with 5 bases sitting between them. The CDR3 loop reads CASRSGNQPQHF. CDR3 DNA sequence: TGTGCCAGCAGGAGTGGCAATCAGCCCCAGCATTTT.

This clonotype occurred many times. The genes are TRBV7-6 and TRBJ2-5, with 9 bases that match TRBD2. The germline V gene encodes CDR1 SGHVS and CDR2 FNYEAQ. The CDR3 spans 16 residues. Trimming removed 2 bases from V and 2 bases from J; junction bases left unmatched: 6. The CDR3: CASSLLVAGEQETQYF. In nucleotides, the CDR3 is TGTGCCAGCAGCTTATTGGTAGCGGGAGAACAAGAGACCCAGTACTTC.

This clonotype has at least ten counts. This chain connects TRBV7-8 to TRBJ2-2, with TRBD2 identical over 10 bases. The V and J ends lost 2 bases and 7 bases, in that order; junction bases with no gene match: 4. The CDR3 loop spans 15 amino acids. The germline CDR1 and CDR2 sequences are SGHVS and FQNEAQ. The CDR3 spells CASSLKREGVGELFF. In nucleotides, the CDR3 is TGTGCCAGCAGCTTAAAGCGGGAGGGCGTCGGGGAGCTGTTTTTT.

V is TRBV6-1 and J is TRBJ1-3; weak D call: TRBD1 (5 bases). The germline gives CDR1 MNHNS, CDR2 SASEGT. The CDR3 spans 16 residues. V lost 2 bases and J lost 0, with 11 bases in between. The chain's CDR3 is CASSEWGLISGNTIYF. The CDR3 nucleotides read TGTGCCAGCAGTGAATGGGGCCTCATCTCTGGAAACACCATATATTTT.

The V call is TRBV14, the J call TRBJ2-5; D is possibly TRBD2 (6 bases). This CDR3 is 14 amino acids long. Trimming removed 7 bases from V and 5 bases from J, with 17 bases in between. Germline assignment: CDR1 SGHDN and CDR2 FVKESK. This chain's CDR3 is CASTPTTGDETQYF. The CDR3 DNA reads TGTGCCAGCACGCCAACCACGGGGGACGAGACCCAGTACTTC.

The CDR3 DNA sequence: TGTGCCTGGAGGGCAGTTGGTCAGCCCCAGCATTTT. Translating gives CAWRAVGQPQHF. The chain recombines TRBV30 with TRBJ1-5; D is ambiguous. Germline V gene data show CDR1 as GTSNPN and CDR2 as SVGIG (reference sequence). The CDR3 is made up of 12 amino acids. V shed 3 bases and J shed 6 bases, with 9 bases lying between them.

The chain joins TRBV4-3 to TRBJ2-5; 11 bases agree with TRBD2. V was pared by 0 bases and J by 7 bases, with 13 bases of the junction left unmatched. CDR1 is LGHNA, CDR2 YSLEER, per germline. The CDR3 contains 18 residues. The CDR3 region has the DNA TGCGCCAGCAGCCAAGATCCTTTAGCGGGAGGGCCAGGGAGGACCCAGTACTTC. Protein sequence: CASSQDPLAGGPGRTQYF.

Comment on this clonotype: At one end the junction does not follow the germline gene, possibly because of a read error. The chain uses TRBV6-4 and TRBJ2-1; TRBD2 matches 9 bases. The CDR3 runs 19 residues. CDR1 MRHNA and CDR2 SNTAGT come from the germline V gene. The CDR3: CASSDGVSGSKTTYNGQFF. Written as DNA, the CDR3 is TGTGCCAGCAGTGACGGAGTTAGCGGGAGCAAAACGACCTACAATGGGCAGTTCTTC.

This clonotype was picked up many times. The chain employs TRBV7-2 and TRBJ1-3; the D is unclear. The length of the CDR3 is 13 residues. Trimming took 3 bases from V and 4 from J, leaving 7 bases between them. Germline V lookup: CDR1 SGHTA, CDR2 FQGNSA. The CDR3 DNA reads TGTGCCAGCAGCTTGACGACGGGAAACACCATATATTTT. Protein sequence: CASSLTTGNTIYF.

The V gene is TRBV5-1, the J gene TRBJ2-7; 8 bases fit TRBD1. This CDR3 has 12 residues. CDR1 is SGHRS, CDR2 YFSETQ, per germline. The J segment lost 6 bases and the V segment lost 9 bases, leaving 8 bases of the junction unmatched. The CDR3, as DNA: TGCGCCATTGGGACAGGCTTGGGCGAGCAGTACTTC. This gives the protein CAIGTGLGEQYF.